Below are 26 T cell receptor beta chains sequenced from a single sample in a study of T cells in tumors after PD-1 blockade (dated by TCRdb to the late 2010s). The method behind the library was the immunoSEQ multiplex PCR assay. The table comes from immuneACCESS by way of TCRdb, which keeps in-frame sequences with V and J called. Part of the clones is missing from these tables; in studies checked, under half for an unresolved V gene and the rest for unknown reasons. The sample includes around 14,000 clones, with 65% to 70% observed a single time. Of the sample, roughly 29% falls within the top ten clones. What this sample's time point label stands for: after anti-PD-1 therapy. The sample consisted of tumor tissue, taken after anti-PD-1 treatment. These receptors were taken from a human donor with cutaneous squamous cell carcinoma.

The chain has TRBV6-5 and TRBJ1-1; unclear D gene. Per germline, CDR1 MNHEY and CDR2 SVGAGI. V was shortened by 2 bases and J by 5 bases, with 6 bases between the two germline ends. The CDR3 is 12 residues long. This CDR3 is CASSYLGTEAFF. DNA for the CDR3: TGTGCCAGCAGTTACCTAGGAACTGAAGCTTTCTTT.

This chain joins TRBV4-2 and TRBJ2-1; D not resolved. The CDR3 runs 12 residues. Germline CDR1 is LGHNA and CDR2 is YNFKEQ. Trimming pared 1 base from V and 12 bases from J, leaving 10 bases between. CDR3 sequence: CASSQASSGQFF. The CDR3 DNA sequence: TGTGCCAGCAGCCAAGCCAGTTCGGGGCAGTTCTTC.

This chain uses TRBV9 with TRBJ1-1; D is perhaps TRBD1 (5 bases). Germline assignment: CDR1 SGDLS and CDR2 YYNGEE. Trimming stripped 3 bases from V and 4 bases from J, with 13 bases between. The CDR3 totals 14 residues. In DNA form, the CDR3 reads TGTGCCAGCAGCGAGGCAGGGACTATCACTGAAGCTTTCTTT. It yields the protein CASSEAGTITEAFF.

V usage is TRBV7-9 and J usage is TRBJ1-5, with D unresolved. The CDR3 covers 14 residues. Trimming took off 5 bases at V and 5 bases at J, with 13 bases between the two ends. Germline loops: CDR1 SEHNR, CDR2 FQNEAQ (reference sequence). The CDR3 region has the DNA TGTGCCAGCAGCCCTCGTAAGCCAGATCAGCCCCAGCATTTT. Protein sequence: CASSPRKPDQPQHF.

The chain recombines TRBV5-6 with TRBJ1-2; a possible D gene is TRBD1 (5 bases). V shed 4 bases and J shed 6 bases, with 10 bases lying between them. Germline-derived CDR1 and CDR2 are SGHDT and YYEEEE. The CDR3 length is 12 residues. CDR3 DNA sequence: TGTGCCAGCAGCCCTGGACACAATGGCTACACCTTC. Translating it yields CASSPGHNGYTF.

V and J are TRBV2 and TRBJ1-2, with D possibly matching TRBD1 (6 bases). V was cut by 5 bases and J by 2 bases, with 9 bases left in between. Germline lookup yields CDR1 SNHLY and CDR2 FYNNEI. The length of the CDR3 is 13 residues. This chain's CDR3 is CASSRDKNYGYTF. CDR3 sequence (DNA): TGTGCCAGCAGTAGGGACAAGAACTATGGCTACACCTTC.

Here the CDR3 DNA reads TGTGCCAGTACCCGGACTAGCGGGAGTTCTAACACCGGGGAGCTGTTTTTT. It translates to CASTRTSGSSNTGELFF. This chain joins TRBV19 and TRBJ2-2, with 13 bases that match TRBD2. The CDR3 extends over 17 amino acids. V dropped 7 bases and J dropped 2; count of bases not matched to a gene: 7. Germline CDR1 and CDR2: LNHDA and SQIVND (reference sequence). Full variable domain (missing parts from reference TRBV19 and TRBJ2-2): DGGITQSPKYLFRKEGQNVTLSCEQNLNHDAMYWYRQDPGQGLRLIYYSQIVNDFQKGDIAEGYSVSREKKESFPLTVTSAQKNPTAFYLCASTRTSGSSNTGELFFGEGSRLTVL.

The chain has TRBV4-2 and TRBJ2-3, with 10 bases identical to TRBD2. The CDR3 loop spans 17 amino acids. The V gene's germline CDR1 is LGHNA and CDR2 YNFKEQ. After removal of 0 bases from V and 3 bases from J, the junction contained 6 bases not matched to a gene. The CDR3 DNA follows: TGTGCCAGCAGCCAAGAACTAGCGGGGTTTCGGACAGATACGCAGTATTTT. Translating gives CASSQELAGFRTDTQYF.

V gene TRBV11-3 combines with J gene TRBJ2-7; no reliable D call. CDR1 is SGHNT, CDR2 YENEEA, per germline. CDR3 length equals 12 residues. The V end was cut by 1 base, the J end by 4 bases, with 5 bases between. The CDR3 here is CASSLVVYEQYF. CDR3 DNA sequence: TGTGCCAGCAGCTTAGTAGTGTACGAGCAGTACTTC.

CDR3 nucleotide sequence: TGCGCCAGCAGCGGGCGACAGTCAACTAATGAAAAACTGTTTTTT. This gives the protein CASSGRQSTNEKLFF. The chain carries TRBV5-1 and TRBJ1-4; D is possibly TRBD1 (5 bases). Per the germline V gene, CDR1 is SGHRS and CDR2 is YFSETQ. V was pared by 4 bases and J by 0 bases, with 10 bases between. The CDR3 totals 15 residues.

The CDR3 reads CASSSTGTSGTDTQYF. CDR3 in DNA: TGCGCCAGCAGCAGTACCGGGACTAGCGGCACAGATACGCAGTATTTT. V is TRBV5-1 and J is TRBJ2-3, with TRBD2 matching over 10 bases. The V gene's germline CDR1 is SGHRS and CDR2 YFSETQ. The V gene end was trimmed by 4 bases and the J gene end by 1 base; junction bases not matched to a gene: 6. This CDR3 has 16 residues.

V gene TRBV6-1 combines with J gene TRBJ1-2, with D hard to call. There are 14 residues in the CDR3. CDR1 and CDR2 from the germline V gene are MNHNS and SASEGT. V lost 1 base and J lost 6, with 12 bases in between. Here the CDR3 DNA reads TGTGCCAGCAGTGAAGGGCCCGTACCTAATGGCTACACCTTC. This encodes CASSEGPVPNGYTF.

CDR3 amino acids: CASSQDGGTPNQPQHF. CDR3 sequence (DNA): TGCGCCAGCAGCCAAGATGGGGGAACACCAAATCAGCCCCAGCATTTT. The V and J genes are TRBV4-1 and TRBJ1-5, with D tentatively TRBD1 (5 bases). This CDR3 is 16 amino acids long. The ends were cut back, 0 bases at V and 4 bases at J, with 13 bases in the middle. From germline, CDR1 is MGHRA and CDR2 YSYEKL.

The chain employs TRBV5-1 and TRBJ2-5; 9 bases are a match to TRBD2. This CDR3 contains 17 residues. The V gene's germline CDR1 is SGHRS and CDR2 YFSETQ. Germline trimming cut 4 bases from V and 5 bases from J; bases unmatched to any gene: 15. The CDR3 protein is CASSATSGLLLGETQYF. In nucleotides, the CDR3 is TGCGCCAGCAGCGCAACTAGCGGGCTTCTACTCGGGGAGACCCAGTACTTC. The full variable domain, its missing parts supplied by reference TRBV5-1 and TRBJ2-5, is KAGVTQTPRYLIKTRGQQVTLSCSPISGHRSVSWYQQTPGQGLQFLFEYFSETQRNKGNFPGRFSGRQFSNSRSEMNVSTLELGDSALYLCASSATSGLLLGETQYFGPGTRLLVL.

The chain has TRBV28 and TRBJ1-5; a weak D match, TRBD1 (5 bases). V was clipped by 6 bases and J by 2 bases, with 11 bases between them. The CDR3 contains 14 residues. In germline, CDR1 is MDHEN, CDR2 SYDVKM. The CDR3 loop is CASRMRGGNQPQHF. In DNA form, the CDR3 reads TGTGCCAGCAGGATGAGGGGTGGCAATCAGCCCCAGCATTTT.

CDR3 sequence reads: CASTFSGQGNSNQPQHF. The CDR3, as DNA: TGTGCCAGCACCTTCTCCGGACAGGGGAATAGCAATCAGCCCCAGCATTTT. V and J are TRBV28 and TRBJ1-5; 9 bases map to TRBD1. Germline V gene sequence: CDR1 MDHEN, CDR2 SYDVKM. The V gene end was trimmed by 7 bases and the J gene end by 0 bases; junction bases not matched to a gene: 10. This CDR3 spans 17 amino acids.

This chain's CDR3 is CSALTGTGNTGELFF. The CDR3 nucleotides read TGCAGCGCTCTAACCGGGACAGGGAACACCGGGGAGCTGTTTTTT. The chain employs TRBV29-1 and TRBJ2-2; 8 bases match TRBD1. Per germline, CDR1 SQVTM and CDR2 ANQGSEA. This CDR3 is built from 15 residues. V lost 7 bases, J lost 1 base, and 8 bases stayed unmatched.

This clone is deemed medium-sized (0.01 to 0.1%). V is TRBV6-2 or TRBV6-3 and J is TRBJ1-4; tentative D call: TRBD1 (6 bases). CDR3 size: 15 residues. V was pared by 0 bases and J by 4 bases, with 9 bases between. Looked up from germline, CDR1 is MNHEY and CDR2 is SVGEGT. The CDR3 sequence: CASSYSDSHNEKLFF. The CDR3 DNA reads as TGTGCCAGCAGTTACTCGGACAGCCATAATGAAAAACTGTTTTTT.

This chain connects TRBV2 to TRBJ2-7; tentative D call: TRBD2 (5 bases). Germline loops: CDR1 SNHLY, CDR2 FYNNEI. The CDR3 runs 13 residues. The ends were cut back, 2 bases at V and 5 bases at J, with 10 bases in the middle. In DNA form, the CDR3 reads TGTGCCAGCAGTGAATGGATGAGGGACGAGCAGTACTTC. Translating gives CASSEWMRDEQYF.

The V call is TRBV6-5, the J call TRBJ1-1; 8 bases are shared with TRBD1. V lost 4 bases and J lost 5; bases outside the gene matches: 9. The CDR3 length is 15 residues. Germline CDR1 and CDR2: MNHEY and SVGAGI. As DNA, the CDR3 is TGTGCCAGCAGTTTTGACAGGGGAGGGAGAACTGAAGCTTTCTTT. This encodes CASSFDRGGRTEAFF.

Note on this clone: Germline and junction disagree at one end, which may indicate a read error. This chain connects TRBV7-7 to TRBJ2-3; perhaps D is TRBD1 or TRBD2 (5 bases each). In germline, CDR1 is SSHAT, CDR2 FNYEAQ (reference sequence). The CDR3 covers 16 residues. CDR3 DNA sequence: TGTGCTAGCAGCTTAGGGGCGGGCCTCAGCACAGATACGCAGTATTTT. Translated, it gives CASSLGAGLSTDTQYF.

The rearrangement links TRBV3-1 (or the pseudogene TRBV3-2) to TRBJ1-2; 9 positions match TRBD1. J lost 8 bases, V lost 3 bases, and 7 bases had no gene match. CDR1 LGHDT and CDR2 YNNKEL come from the germline V gene (reference sequence). The CDR3 extends over 14 amino acids. For the CDR3, the DNA is TGTGCCAGCAGCCAGGGACAGGGATCTCGGGGCTACACCTTC. Protein sequence: CASSQGQGSRGYTF.

The chain combines TRBV5-5 with TRBJ1-3; 10 bases are shared with TRBD1. This CDR3 is built from 17 residues. With V trimmed by 4 bases and J by 3 bases, 10 bases remained unmatched. Germline V lookup: CDR1 SGHKS, CDR2 YYEKEE (reference sequence). Here the CDR3 reads CASSRDRGPFFGNTIYF. CDR3 nucleotide sequence: TGTGCCAGCAGCAGGGACAGGGGTCCGTTTTTTGGAAACACCATATATTTT.

This chain connects TRBV28 to TRBJ1-5; no firm D call. The ends were cut back, 3 bases at V and 1 base at J, with 10 bases in the middle. This CDR3 is built from 15 residues. The germline gives CDR1 MDHEN, CDR2 SYDVKM. The CDR3 protein is CASSLAGASNQPQHF. DNA of the CDR3: TGTGCCAGCAGTTTGGCAGGCGCCAGCAATCAGCCCCAGCATTTT.

This clone was observed a handful of times. The V and J genes are TRBV19 and TRBJ1-1; 8 nucleotides agree with TRBD1. This CDR3 has 13 amino acids. Germline values: CDR1 LNHDA, CDR2 SQIVND (reference sequence). The junction had 10 bases not matched to a gene; V was cut back by 4 bases and J by 12 bases. CDR3 amino acids: CASSTQDRVRTFF. The CDR3 DNA follows: TGTGCCAGTAGTACCCAGGACAGGGTAAGGACTTTCTTT.

The V call is TRBV5-1, the J call TRBJ2-7; perhaps TRBD2 as D (6 bases). CDR1 is SGHRS, CDR2 YFSETQ, per germline. This CDR3 comprises 15 residues. V lost 1 base to trimming and J lost 3 bases, with 14 bases between them. DNA for the CDR3: TGCGCCAGCAGCTTGAGGAGGTCGGGAGACTACGAGCAGTACTTC. Its translation: CASSLRRSGDYEQYF.